This is a list of T cell receptor beta chains from one sample in a study of shared clonotypes between healthy human individuals. Produced via immunoSEQ multiplex PCR; TCRdb's table is partial and in-frame only. The sample lists about 2.1 million clones, approximately 92% occurring once. Sequencing was performed on naive CD8+ T cells from PBMCs. The receptors here all came from a man between 18 and 35 years old in good health. Some clones in this sample may be carry-over from other donors' samples. CDR3s include the opening cysteine and the closing phenylalanine or tryptophan. The D gene is left open where the match is weak. Clone size, where shown, is once, few, many, or a class for clones that have expanded.

.,TRBV10-2,TRBJ2-7,.,TGCGCCAGTACAGGGATCCGAGCCGCCTACGAGCAGTACTTC,CASTGIRAAYEQYF
TRBD2,TRBV5-4,TRBJ2-3,once,TGTGCCAGCAGCTTGCTGGTTCGGGACTACCCCGGGGTCACAGATACGCAGTATTTT,CASSLLVRDYPGVTDTQYF
TRBD2,TRBV9,TRBJ2-1,.,TGTGCCAGCGAAACCGGGACTAGCAGCTCCTACAATGAGCAGTTCTTC,CASETGTSSSYNEQFF
.,TRBV11-2,TRBJ2-1,.,TGTGCCAGCAGCGTCGGTAATGAGCAGTTCTTC,CASSVGNEQFF
.,TRBV10-3,TRBJ2-7,once,TGTGCCATCAAGGACCTGGGCGAGCAGTACTTC,CAIKDLGEQYF
.,TRBV18,TRBJ2-7,once,TGTGCCAGCTCACCACGAGGACATGCCGACGAGCAGTACTTC,CASSPRGHADEQYF
TRBD2,TRBV9,TRBJ2-5,.,TGTGCCAGCAGCGTCCGCCCTAGCGGGGATCAAGAGACCCAGTACTTC,CASSVRPSGDQETQYF
TRBD2,TRBV19,TRBJ2-1,.,TGTGCCAGTAGTCGGACTAGCGGGAGTATCAATGAGCAGTTCTTC,CASSRTSGSINEQFF
.,TRBV7-6,TRBJ2-7,.,TGTGCCAGCAGCTCCCGATCCTACGAGCAGTACTTC,CASSSRSYEQYF
TRBD1,TRBV2,TRBJ2-5,.,TGTGCCAGCAGCCCCCGGGACAGGGGGCTCCAAGAGACCCAGTACTTC,CASSPRDRGLQETQYF
.,TRBV2,TRBJ1-1,few,TGTGCCAGCAGAAACAGGAACACTGAAGCTTTCTTT,CASRNRNTEAFF
TRBD2,TRBV27,TRBJ2-3,.,TGTGCCAGCAGTGTACTAGCGGATACTAGCACAGATACGCAGTATTTT,CASSVLADTSTDTQYF
.,TRBV4-1,TRBJ2-7,.,TGCGCCAGCAGCCAAGAGGGGCAACCAGCAAGGAACTCCTACGAGCAGTACTTC,CASSQEGQPARNSYEQYF
.,TRBV27,TRBJ1-2,.,TGTGCCAGCAGTTCACCGCCGTGGGGCTACACCTTC,CASSSPPWGYTF
TRBD1,TRBV5-1,TRBJ1-1,.,TGCGCCAGCAGCTTTGGACAGGGTAATCCTGAAGCTTTCTTT,CASSFGQGNPEAFF
TRBD2,TRBV9,TRBJ2-1,.,TGTGCCAGCAGTATTCCGGGAGGGCCTTCTCCCAATGAGCAGTTCTTC,CASSIPGGPSPNEQFF
.,TRBV6-5,TRBJ2-1,.,TGTGCCAGCAGTTACTCGGGGGTCAATGAGCAGTTCTTC,CASSYSGVNEQFF
.,TRBV30,TRBJ2-7,.,TGTGCCTGGAAGGGTCCAGCAAACTACGAGCAGTACTTC,CAWKGPANYEQYF
TRBD1,TRBV28,TRBJ2-7,once,TGTGCCACCCGCAGGGGGCTTCTCGAGCAGTACTTC,CATRRGLLEQYF
.,TRBV6-4,TRBJ2-1,once,TGTGCCAGCAGAGGTGAGACAGGCCCTGAGCAGTTCTTC,CASRGETGPEQFF
.,TRBV7-2,TRBJ2-5,.,TGTGCCAGCAGCTCCGCTAGCCAAGAGACCCAGTACTTC,CASSSASQETQYF
.,TRBV13,TRBJ1-4,.,TGTGCCAGCAGAGAGGGTAATGAAAAACTGTTTTTT,CASREGNEKLFF
.,TRBV6-1,TRBJ1-5,.,TGTGCCAGCAGGGCAGGGACCCTTAGCAATCAGCCCCAGCATTTT,CASRAGTLSNQPQHF
TRBD2,TRBV27,TRBJ2-5,.,TGTGCCAGCAGTTTTCGGGCTAGCGGGGCACAAGAGACCCAGTACTTC,CASSFRASGAQETQYF
.,TRBV29-1,TRBJ1-1,.,TGCAGCGTTGATCTGGGAAGGACTGAAGCTTTCTTT,CSVDLGRTEAFF
.,TRBV7-9,TRBJ1-5,once,TGTGCCAGCTCCCTGACGGGTTACAATCAGCCCCAGCATTTT,CASSLTGYNQPQHF
.,TRBV28,TRBJ1-5,.,TGTGCCAGCAGTTTATACAGGGCGGACAATCAGCCCCAGCATTTT,CASSLYRADNQPQHF
TRBD1,TRBV28,TRBJ2-7,.,TGTGCCAGCAGAGACAGGGGGCTCAACGAGCAGTACTTC,CASRDRGLNEQYF
TRBD1,TRBV15,TRBJ1-3,.,TGTGCCACCAGCGACAGGGTCACGGACACCATATATTTT,CATSDRVTDTIYF
.,TRBV28,TRBJ1-5,.,TGTGCCAGCAGTTTGGGGACACCCCAGCCCCAGCATTTT,CASSLGTPQPQHF
TRBD1,TRBV7-6,TRBJ1-4,.,TGTGCCAGCAGCTTAGCCCCAGGGGGCCCGGAAAAACTGTTTTTT,CASSLAPGGPEKLFF
TRBD2,TRBV19,TRBJ2-1,.,TGTGCCAGTAAGGGCGGGAGCTCCTACAATGAGCAGTTCTTC,CASKGGSSYNEQFF
.,TRBV6-5,TRBJ2-7,.,TGTGCCAGCAGCCCAGGGGACCCTTACGAGCAGTACTTC,CASSPGDPYEQYF
TRBD1,TRBV7-6,TRBJ1-3,.,TGTGCCAGCAGCTTGCAGGGGGCGTTTGGAAACACCATATATTTT,CASSLQGAFGNTIYF
.,TRBV5-1,TRBJ2-7,.,TGCGCCAGCAGCACAGATCCCTACACTCTACCCTACGAGCAGTACTTC,CASSTDPYTLPYEQYF
TRBD2,TRBV30,TRBJ2-7,.,TGTGCCTGGAGTCTTGGGCTCTATCCTAGCGGGATAAGGGTCTACGAGCAGTACTTC,CAWSLGLYPSGIRVYEQYF
.,TRBV9,TRBJ1-1,few,TGTGCCAGCAGCCTGGAGGGGAACACTGAAGCTTTCTTT,CASSLEGNTEAFF
.,TRBV19,TRBJ2-7,.,TGTGCCAGTAGTATAGGGACCCCTCAATACGAGCAGTACTTC,CASSIGTPQYEQYF
.,TRBV9,TRBJ2-1,.,TGTGCCAGCAGCGAAGAGAAGAACAATGAGCAGTTCTTC,CASSEEKNNEQFF
TRBD2,TRBV29-1,TRBJ2-7,.,TGCAGCGTCGGGACTAGCGGTCTCTACGAGCAGTACTTC,CSVGTSGLYEQYF
TRBD1,TRBV28,TRBJ1-1,.,TGTGCCAGCAGTTTAGGACAGGGTTCCACTGAAGCTTTCTTT,CASSLGQGSTEAFF
.,TRBV11-2,TRBJ1-3,once,TGTGCCAGCAGCTTTTACGGGACAAACTCTGGAAACACCATATATTTT,CASSFYGTNSGNTIYF
.,TRBV6-6,TRBJ1-2,.,TGTGCCAGCAGCCCTATGGGACCGAACTTCCAGGGCTACACCTTC,CASSPMGPNFQGYTF
.,TRBV10-3,TRBJ1-5,few,TGTGCCATCAGTGAGTCGGCAGGGTCTGAACAGCCCCAGCATTTT,CAISESAGSEQPQHF
.,TRBV10-3,TRBJ2-1,.,TGTGCCATCAGTGAGTCGACTCGGGGTAGCGGCTACAATGAGCAGTTCTTC,CAISESTRGSGYNEQFF
TRBD2,TRBV11-3,TRBJ2-3,.,TGTGCCAGCAGCTTAGGGGCTAGCGGGACGACAGATACGCAGTATTTT,CASSLGASGTTDTQYF
.,TRBV7-9,TRBJ2-5,.,TGTGCCAGCAGCTCTATAGTCATAGAACCCCAAGAGACCCAGTACTTC,CASSSIVIEPQETQYF
.,TRBV11-1,TRBJ2-7,once,TGTGCCAGCAGCTTCGGGAGAAGCTACGAGCAGTACTTC,CASSFGRSYEQYF